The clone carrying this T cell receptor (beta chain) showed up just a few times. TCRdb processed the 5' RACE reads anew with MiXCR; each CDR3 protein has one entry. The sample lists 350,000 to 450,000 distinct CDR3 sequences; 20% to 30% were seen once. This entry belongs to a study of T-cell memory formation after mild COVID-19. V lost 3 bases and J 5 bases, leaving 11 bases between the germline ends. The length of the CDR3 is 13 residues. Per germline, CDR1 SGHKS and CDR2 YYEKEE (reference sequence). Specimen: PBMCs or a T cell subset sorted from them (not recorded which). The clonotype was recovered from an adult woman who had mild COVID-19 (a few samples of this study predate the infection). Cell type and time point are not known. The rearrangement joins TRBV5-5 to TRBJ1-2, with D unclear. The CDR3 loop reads CASSSTEPYGYTF. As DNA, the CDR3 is TGTGCCAGCAGCTCCACGGAACCTTATGGCTACACCTTC.